The present TCR beta chain was sequenced within a study of PD-L1 blockade in urothelial cancer. The method was immunoSEQ multiplex PCR; TCRdb's version includes in-frame clones alone and lacks a portion of them. In the table there are 60,000 or so clones, over 70% of which are singletons. The sequencing here drew on PBMCs, taken around atezolizumab (anti-PD-L1) treatment. The sequence came from a man aged 65 to 79 with urothelial cancer.

The CDR3 loop reads CASSFGGRASNEQYF. In nucleotides, the CDR3 is TGTGCCAGCAGCTTCGGGGGGAGGGCCTCTAACGAGCAGTACTTC. The rearrangement links TRBV7-9 to TRBJ2-7, with TRBD2 matching 7 bases. V gave up 3 bases and J gave up 5 bases; unmatched junction bases: 10. CDR1 SEHNR and CDR2 FQNEAQ come from the germline V gene (reference sequence). CDR3 length equals 15 residues.